This entry concerns a single T cell receptor beta chain. V lost 3 bases and J 8 bases, leaving 13 bases between the germline ends. The CDR3 contains 14 residues. The germline CDR1 and CDR2 sequences are KGHSH and LQKENI. Generated by immunoSEQ multiplex PCR, the TCRdb table keeps only in-frame clones and is missing some. The sample consists of more than 90,000 clones, about 78% of them appearing once. The data were taken from a study of fetal regulatory T cell absence and autoimmunity. This chain joins TRBV18 and TRBJ1-4; a weak D match, TRBD1 (5 bases). The clonotype originates from a male donor with IPEX syndrome. Sequenced sample: pancreas tissue. The CDR3 region has the DNA TGTGCCAGCTCACCCGGGGGACGATTCGAAAAACTGTTTTTT. Encoded protein: CASSPGGRFEKLFF.